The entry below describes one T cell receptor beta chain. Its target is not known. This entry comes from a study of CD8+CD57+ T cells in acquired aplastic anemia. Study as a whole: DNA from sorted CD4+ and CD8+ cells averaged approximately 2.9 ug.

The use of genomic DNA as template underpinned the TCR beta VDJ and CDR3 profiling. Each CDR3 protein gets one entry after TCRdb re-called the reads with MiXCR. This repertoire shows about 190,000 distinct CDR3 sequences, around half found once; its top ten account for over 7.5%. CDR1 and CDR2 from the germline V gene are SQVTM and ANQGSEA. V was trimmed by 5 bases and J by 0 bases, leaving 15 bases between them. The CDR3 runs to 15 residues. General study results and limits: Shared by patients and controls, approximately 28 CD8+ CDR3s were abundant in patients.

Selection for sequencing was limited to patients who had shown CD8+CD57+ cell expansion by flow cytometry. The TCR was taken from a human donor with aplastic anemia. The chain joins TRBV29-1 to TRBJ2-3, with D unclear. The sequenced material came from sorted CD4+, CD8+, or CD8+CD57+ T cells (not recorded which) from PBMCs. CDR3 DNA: TGCAGCGTTCTGGATCTAGACGCTAGCACAGATACGCAGTATTTT. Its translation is CSVLDLDASTDTQYF.